Below are 21 T cell receptor beta chains sequenced from a single sample in a study of blood T cell repertoires in COVID-19. Libraries were prepared by immunoSEQ multiplex PCR; TCRdb keeps only in-frame clonotypes and omits some of them. The repertoire has around 140,000 clones, 80% of them found once; the top ten carry approximately 3.4%. The sequenced sample consisted of peripheral blood. These TCRs come from a man between 65 and 79 years old who had recovered from COVID-19.

This clone came up a few times. V gene TRBV12-3 or TRBV12-4 combines with J gene TRBJ2-7; the D is unclear. The V end lost 1 base, the J end lost 6 bases, and 7 bases lay between the germline ends. The CDR3 runs to 12 residues. The CDR3 bases are TGTGCCAGCAGTTTAGACTCCCCCGAGCAGTACTTC. Translating gives CASSLDSPEQYF.

The chain joins TRBV10-1 to TRBJ1-1; D uncertain. Between the trimmed V and J ends, which lost 2 bases and 0 bases, there was a span of 4 bases. CDR1 is WNHNN and CDR2 is SYGVQD in the germline V gene (reference sequence). This CDR3 has 13 amino acids. The CDR3 protein is CASSERVNTEAFF. Written as DNA, the CDR3 is TGCGCCAGCAGTGAGCGGGTGAACACTGAAGCTTTCTTT.

The V gene is TRBV2, the J gene TRBJ1-1, with D hard to call. V lost 2 bases and J 10 bases, leaving 8 bases between the germline ends. CDR1 is SNHLY, CDR2 FYNNEI, per germline. The CDR3 covers 11 residues. The chain's CDR3 is CASSESSLAFF. CDR3 DNA: TGTGCCAGCAGTGAATCTTCTTTAGCTTTCTTT.

This clone was found once. The chain employs TRBV6-2 or TRBV6-3 and TRBJ2-7, with a possible D match to TRBD2 (5 bases). The V and J ends lost 2 bases and 0 bases respectively, with 8 bases between them. This CDR3 is built from 14 residues. CDR1 is MNHEY, CDR2 SVGEGT, per germline. Here the CDR3 DNA reads TGTGCCAGCAGTTACCACGGGAACTCCTACGAGCAGTACTTC. Translating it yields CASSYHGNSYEQYF.

The chain has TRBV5-1 and TRBJ2-7; 7 bases map to TRBD1. Germline lookup yields CDR1 SGHRS and CDR2 YFSETQ. The CDR3 is 16 amino acids. V dropped 4 bases and J dropped 0; count of bases not matched to a gene: 10. CDR3 in amino acids: CASSTHPTGSSYEQYF. The CDR3 DNA reads as TGCGCCAGCAGCACCCATCCGACAGGGAGCTCCTACGAGCAGTACTTC.

This clone came up a few times. The V call is TRBV9, the J call TRBJ2-3; 9 bases match TRBD1. Germline CDR1 and CDR2: SGDLS and YYNGEE. Trimming removed 6 bases from V and 3 bases from J; junction bases left unmatched: 5. The CDR3 spans 14 residues. CDR3 loop: CASNTGGATDTQYF. For the CDR3, the DNA is TGTGCCAGCAATACAGGGGGCGCAACAGATACGCAGTATTTT.

This chain joins TRBV9 and TRBJ1-3, with 10 nucleotides matching TRBD1. This CDR3 has 18 residues. CDR1 is SGDLS and CDR2 is YYNGEE in the germline V gene. Trimming took 3 bases from V and 0 from J; bases not matched to a gene: 9. The CDR3 loop is CASSAGGQGPLSGNTIYF. For the CDR3, the DNA is TGTGCCAGCAGCGCTGGGGGACAGGGGCCACTCTCTGGAAACACCATATATTTT.

The DNA for the CDR3 is TGCGCCAGCAGCCAGATACAGGGCTACGAGCAGTACTTC. It codes for CASSQIQGYEQYF. The V call is TRBV4-3, the J call TRBJ2-7; tentatively, D is TRBD1 (6 bases). V dropped 3 bases and J dropped 3 bases, with 9 bases sitting between them. CDR3 length equals 13 residues. CDR1 and CDR2 from the germline V gene are LGHNA and YSLEER.

The V and J genes are TRBV29-1 and TRBJ2-1, with D possibly TRBD2 on 6 matching bases. Trimming left V 4 bases short and J 8 bases short, with 12 bases between. The CDR3 has 12 residues. The germline V gene encodes CDR1 SQVTM and CDR2 ANQGSEA. This CDR3 reads CSVGVPSDEQFF. The CDR3 DNA reads TGCAGCGTTGGAGTCCCTAGCGATGAGCAGTTCTTC.

This clone occurred a few times. The rearrangement links TRBV2 to TRBJ1-1; the match to TRBD1 covers 8 bases. The germline V gene encodes CDR1 SNHLY and CDR2 FYNNEI. J was trimmed by 5 bases and V by 8 bases; bases with no gene match: 4. The CDR3 covers 12 residues. The CDR3: CASRQGATEAFF. The CDR3 nucleotides are TGTGCCAGCCGGCAGGGGGCTACTGAAGCTTTCTTT.

The chain joins TRBV3-1 (or the pseudogene TRBV3-2) to TRBJ2-5; D is possibly TRBD2 (6 bases). The CDR3 length is 13 residues. V was pared by 6 bases and J by 2 bases, with 10 bases between. The germline CDR1 and CDR2 sequences are LGHDT and YNNKEL (reference sequence). The CDR3 is CASRRDSQETQYF. In DNA, the CDR3 is TGTGCCAGCAGGAGGGACTCGCAAGAGACCCAGTACTTC.

This chain joins TRBV19 and TRBJ2-1, with a possible D match to TRBD2 (5 bases). In germline, CDR1 is LNHDA, CDR2 SQIVND (reference sequence). The CDR3 extends over 13 amino acids. The V gene lost 3 bases and the J gene lost 4 bases, with 7 bases spanning the gap. The CDR3 nucleotides read TGTGCCAGTAGTATTGGGAGTTACAATGAGCAGTTCTTC. Its translation: CASSIGSYNEQFF. The full variable domain, with the rest looked up from reference TRBV19 and TRBJ2-1, is DGGITQSPKYLFRKEGQNVTLSCEQNLNHDAMYWYRQDPGQGLRLIYYSQIVNDFQKGDIAEGYSVSREKKESFPLTVTSAQKNPTAFYLCASSIGSYNEQFFGPGTRLTVL.

V is TRBV27 and J is TRBJ2-1, with TRBD2 matching 8 bases. Germline V CDR1 and CDR2: MNHEY, SMNVEV (reference sequence). The J segment lost 3 bases and the V segment lost 6 bases, leaving 4 bases of the junction unmatched. This CDR3 spans 14 amino acids. The CDR3 spells CASSSGSGYNEQFF. DNA of the CDR3: TGTGCCAGCAGCAGCGGGAGCGGCTACAATGAGCAGTTCTTC.

The rearrangement joins TRBV6-5 to TRBJ2-7; 8 positions agree with TRBD1. Trimming removed 8 bases from V and 0 bases from J; junction bases left unmatched: 3. The length of the CDR3 is 13 residues. Germline-derived CDR1 and CDR2 are MNHEY and SVGAGI. The CDR3 region is CASEDRDSYEQYF. CDR3 DNA sequence: TGTGCCAGCGAGGACAGGGACTCCTACGAGCAGTACTTC.

The chain uses TRBV6-2 or TRBV6-3 and TRBJ2-7; tentatively, D is TRBD2 (7 bases). CDR3 size: 16 residues. Deletions cut 2 bases from V and 3 bases from J, with 17 bases between. Germline CDR1 is MNHEY and CDR2 is SVGEGT. This CDR3 reads CASSYGGGMSRYEQYF. CDR3 coding DNA: TGTGCCAGCAGTTACGGCGGGGGCATGTCTCGCTACGAGCAGTACTTC.

The chain recombines TRBV5-5 with TRBJ2-6, with D possibly TRBD2 on 5 matching bases. The V gene lost 0 bases and the J gene lost 0 bases, with 10 bases spanning the gap. Germline CDR1 and CDR2: SGHKS and YYEKEE (reference sequence). This CDR3 is built from 17 residues. CDR3 region: CASSLAGLLSGANVLTF. In DNA form, the CDR3 reads TGTGCCAGCAGCTTGGCCGGACTCCTCTCTGGGGCCAACGTCCTGACTTTC.

This clone turned up a few times. The chain has TRBV10-1 and TRBJ1-2; no clear D. The CDR3 covers 15 residues. The V gene's germline CDR1 is WNHNN and CDR2 SYGVQD (reference sequence). V was shortened by 7 bases and J by 4 bases, with 19 bases between the two germline ends. As DNA, the CDR3 is TGCGCCAGCAATTACTTCGCAAATTCTACCTATGGCTACACCTTC. Translation gives CASNYFANSTYGYTF.

The count of this clone is one. CDR3 residues: CAWSGRVGKLFF. Here the CDR3 DNA reads TGTGCCTGGAGTGGCAGGGTAGGAAAACTGTTTTTT. The chain uses TRBV30 and TRBJ1-4, with a possible D match to TRBD1 (5 bases). The V end lost 1 base, the J end lost 10 bases, and 10 bases lay between the germline ends. Germline loops: CDR1 GTSNPN, CDR2 SVGIG (reference sequence). The CDR3 consists of 12 residues.

The chain recombines TRBV5-6 with TRBJ1-1; 8 bases are shared with TRBD1. The CDR3 consists of 16 residues. Germline V gene sequence: CDR1 SGHDT, CDR2 YYEEEE. Trimming took 4 bases from V and 0 from J; bases not matched to a gene: 8. Here the CDR3 reads CASSPQGAEMNTEAFF. As DNA, the CDR3 is TGTGCCAGCAGCCCCCAGGGGGCGGAGATGAACACTGAAGCTTTCTTT.

The chain recombines TRBV7-9 with TRBJ2-5; a possible D gene is TRBD1 (5 bases). Germline CDR1 SEHNR, CDR2 FQNEAQ (reference sequence). The CDR3 spans 15 residues. V lost 5 bases to trimming and J lost 2 bases, with 15 bases between them. For the CDR3, the DNA is TGTGCCAGCAGCGTCGGAATGGGGCAGCAAGAGACCCAGTACTTC. This sequence encodes CASSVGMGQQETQYF.

The rearrangement uses TRBV15 and TRBJ2-6, with D perhaps matching TRBD1 (5 bases). In germline, CDR1 is LNHNV, CDR2 YYDKDF (reference sequence). V was clipped by 3 bases and J by 0 bases, with 9 bases between them. This CDR3 is 16 amino acids long. The CDR3 coding sequence is TGTGCCACCAGCAGGGGGCGCGTCTCTGGGGCCAACGTCCTGACTTTC. This encodes CATSRGRVSGANVLTF.